These 31 T cell receptor beta chains were sequenced from one sample in a study of tumor-infiltrating lymphocytes in primary liver carcinoma. TCR beta cDNA came from around 500 ng total RNA, primed with a constant-region primer. Libraries covering TCR beta were generated through three nested multiplex PCR rounds (using a slightly modified ARM-PCR). For 10 cycles apiece, the opening two PCR rounds ran with TRBV1-TRBV30 forward primers and a C-beta reverse primer. Using its own MiXCR run on the multiplex PCR reads, TCRdb lists one record per CDR3 protein. Of more than 85,000 distinct CDR3 sequences listed, approximately 80% are singletons. It was from approximately 20-30 mg of unsorted bulk tissue that RNA and DNA were co-extracted. Sequenced: liver tumor tissue from sampling region 3. Subset in this sample: tumor region T3, left-lateral pole. All receptors derive from a man aged 40-55 years with primary liver carcinoma and hepatitis B virus infection.

In regard to this clonotype: A clone one base away is much larger, so this may be a read error. V gene TRBV28 combines with J gene TRBJ2-7; unclear D gene. There are 12 residues in the CDR3. Trimming shortened V by 6 bases and J by 6 bases, and 12 bases separated the two germline ends. CDR1 and CDR2 (germline): MDHEN, SYDVKM. The CDR3 bases are TGTGCCAGCAGATTAAACCCTGCCGAGCAGTACTTC. Its translation: CASRLNPAEQYF.

Of note for this clonotype: A read error may account for a junction end that differs from germline. The J gene is TRBJ1-1, the V gene TRBV10-3, with D hard to call. The CDR3 is made up of 14 amino acids. Germline CDR1 ENHRY, CDR2 SYGVKD. The CDR3: CAIRDRQVYTEAFF. CDR3 in DNA: TGTGCCATCAGGGATCGGCAGGTGTACACCGAAGCTTTCTTT.

On this clonotype: The CDR3 end shows no conserved phenylalanine or tryptophan, and so a read error is likely. This chain links TRBV5-4 with TRBJ2-1; D is uncertain. Germline assignment: CDR1 SGHNT and CDR2 YYREEE (reference sequence). The CDR3 has 13 amino acids. V lost 0 bases and J 8 bases, leaving 9 bases between the germline ends. CDR3 DNA sequence: TGTGCCAGCAGCTTGGGGCAGTACGATGAGCAGTTCTTA. Its protein product is CASSLGQYDEQFL.

As to this clonotype: No conserved phenylalanine or tryptophan ends this CDR3, so it is likely a read error. This chain links TRBV5-5 with TRBJ2-7; D might be TRBD2 (5 bases). CDR3 length: 15 amino acids. Germline values: CDR1 SGHKS, CDR2 YYEKEE (reference sequence). The CDR3 region has the DNA TGTGGCAGCAGGCCAGCGGCAGTTCCCCTCTCCGAGCAGTACCTC. Translation: CGSRPAAVPLSEQYL.

Comment on this clonotype: Germline and junction disagree at one end, which may indicate a read error. The V call is TRBV20-1, the J call TRBJ1-1, with TRBD1 matching 8 bases. From germline, CDR1 is DFQATT and CDR2 SNEGSKA (reference sequence). The CDR3 is 15 amino acids. The DNA for the CDR3 is TGCATTGCTAGAGATCTCGGACAGGGCTTAACTGAAGCTTTCTTT. Protein: CIARDLGQGLTEAFF.

Regarding this clonotype: The junction does not match germline at one end; this may be a read error. The chain is built from TRBV12-3 or TRBV12-4 and TRBJ2-7, with TRBD2 matching 7 bases. The CDR3 runs 17 residues. The CDR3 here is CASCLRLAETHSYYQYF. The CDR3 nucleotides read TGTGCCAGCTGTTTACGGCTAGCGGAGACCCACTCCTACTACCAGTACTTC.

Concerning this clonotype: Its ends do not fully match the called genes, so a read error is possible. The chain is built from TRBV5-4 and TRBJ2-1; TRBD2 matches 7 bases. This CDR3 has 14 amino acids. CDR1 and CDR2 from the germline V gene are SGHNT and YYREEE (reference sequence). CDR3 coding DNA: TGTGCCAGCACCCGTACTAGCGAATACAATAAGCAGTCCTTC. Translation: CASTRTSEYNKQSF.

The J gene is TRBJ2-5, the V gene TRBV19; D possibly corresponds to TRBD1 (6 bases). The CDR3 runs to 12 residues. Germline lookup yields CDR1 LNHDA and CDR2 SQIVND (reference sequence). The CDR3 protein is CGIRQAGETQYF. CDR3 coding DNA: TGTGGCATTCGACAGGCTGGGGAGACCCAGTACTTC.

Comments on this clonotype: The conserved final phenylalanine or tryptophan is absent from the CDR3, which likely points to a read error. Because the CDR3's place on the DNA is in doubt, the DNA is left out and the CDR3 is given as listed by TCRdb. The chain carries TRBV28 and TRBJ1-1. The CDR3 length is 12 residues, termini included. Germline V gene lookup returns CDR1 MDHEN and CDR2 SYDVKM. The CDR3 sequence: CASREIPPEALI.

The table lists this clonotype with a count of one. The junction does not match germline at one end; this may be a read error. J is TRBJ2-7 and V is TRBV5-4; 8 bases fit TRBD1. This CDR3 comprises 15 residues. Germline V lookup: CDR1 SGHNT, CDR2 YYREEE (reference sequence). In DNA, the CDR3 is TGTGCCAGCAACTTGACGGGACAGGACCTCTACGAGCAGTACTTC. The encoded protein is CASNLTGQDLYEQYF.

The chain uses TRBV11-2 and TRBJ2-7, with no clear D. The CDR3 has 11 amino acids. Germline CDR1 is SGHAT and CDR2 is FQNNGV. The V end was cut by 6 bases, the J end by 12 bases, with 15 bases between. The CDR3 DNA follows: TGTGCCAGCAGATTATCCTACGAGTGGTACTTC. It is translated as CASRLSYEWYF.

To note about this clonotype: Relative to the germline gene, one junction end is altered; a read error may explain this. The chain uses TRBV4-2 and TRBJ2-1; a weak D match, TRBD2 (6 bases). The CDR3 has 16 residues. CDR1 and CDR2 from the germline V gene are LGHNA and YNFKEQ. The CDR3 DNA reads as TGTGCTAGCAGCCACGCCGGGGGACGGGGTAACAATGAGCAGTTCTTC. This encodes CASSHAGGRGNNEQFF.

This clonotype was picked up a small number of times. The CDR3 does not end in the conserved phenylalanine or tryptophan, so this is likely a read error. V gene TRBV6-1 combines with J gene TRBJ1-5, with D possibly being TRBD1 (6 bases). The CDR3 has 14 residues. Germline-derived CDR1 and CDR2 are MNHNS and SASEGT. The chain's CDR3 is CASSEGGNDQPQHL. The DNA of the CDR3 is TGTGCCAGTAGTGAAGGGGGAAATGATCAGCCCCAGCATCTT.

A note on this clonotype: The conserved closing phenylalanine or tryptophan is absent in this CDR3, likely reflecting a read error. The chain links TRBV12-3 or TRBV12-4 to TRBJ2-5; D uncertain. There are 12 residues in the CDR3. The chain's CDR3 is CASSPEVGTQYI. The CDR3 nucleotides are TGTGCGAGCAGTCCCGAGGTCGGGACCCAGTACATC.

Of note for this clonotype: The junction shows a germline mismatch at one end, possibly a read error. This rearrangement joins TRBV12-3 or TRBV12-4 to TRBJ1-3, with D unresolved. This CDR3 has 15 residues. The CDR3 reads CASSLTGRAGSTIYF. The DNA of the CDR3 is TGTGCCAGCAGTTTGACCGGACGGGCCGGAAGCACCATATATTTT.

A word on this clonotype: The final CDR3 position lacks the conserved phenylalanine or tryptophan, pointing to a likely read error. V and J are TRBV29-1 and TRBJ1-2; perhaps TRBD1 as D (6 bases). The CDR3 runs 12 residues. Germline CDR1 and CDR2: SQVTM and ANQGSEA. The DNA of the CDR3 is TGTAGCGTTGTCCGGGACACCTATGGTTACACCTTA. Protein sequence: CSVVRDTYGYTL.

Turning to this clonotype: Its ends do not fully match the called genes, so a read error is possible. V usage is TRBV7-3 and J usage is TRBJ2-1; D unclear. Germline CDR1 reads SGHTA; CDR2 reads FQGTGA. The CDR3 loop spans 15 amino acids. DNA of the CDR3: TGTGACAGCAGCTTAGGCCCGGGCTCCTACAATGAGCAGTTCTTC. Its protein product is CDSSLGPGSYNEQFF. Full variable domain (outside the CDR3, taken from reference TRBV7-3 and TRBJ2-1): GAGVSQTPSNKVTEKGKYVELRCDPISGHTALYWYRQSLGQGPEFLIYFQGTGAADDSGLPNDRFFAVRPEGSVSTLKIQRTERGDSAVYLCDSSLGPGSYNEQFFGPGTRLTVL.

With regard to this clonotype: The missing conserved phenylalanine or tryptophan at the end of this CDR3 makes a read error likely. This CDR3 reads CSTGDPGEAFL. CDR3 coding DNA: TGCAGCACCGGGGACCCCGGCGAAGCTTTCTTA. The chain has TRBV29-1 and TRBJ1-1; a possible D gene is TRBD1 (5 bases). V was trimmed by 8 bases and J by 8 bases, leaving 15 bases between them. The length of the CDR3 is 11 residues. Germline CDR1 SQVTM, CDR2 ANQGSEA.

CDR3 in DNA: TGCAGTGCTAGTCGCCCCGCGAACACTGAAGCTTTCTTT. It yields the protein CSASRPANTEAFF. The genes are TRBV20-1 and TRBJ1-1, with D uncertain. From germline, CDR1 is DFQATT and CDR2 SNEGSKA (reference sequence). CDR3 size: 13 residues. V lost 3 bases and J 1 base, leaving 9 bases between the germline ends.

The chain carries TRBV6-5 and TRBJ1-6; D is unresolved. The CDR3 runs 13 residues. The germline V gene has CDR1 MNHEY and CDR2 SVGAGI. CDR3 DNA sequence: TGTGTCAGTAGCCCTAAGTCGAATTCACCCCTCCACTTT. It is translated as CVSSPKSNSPLHF.

About this clonotype itself: The conserved final phenylalanine or tryptophan is absent from the CDR3, which likely points to a read error. The gene calls are TRBV6-1 and TRBJ2-1; TRBD2 matches 8 bases. Trimming cost V 5 bases and J 7 bases; bases outside gene matches: 13. Germline V gene lookup returns CDR1 MNHNS and CDR2 SASEGT. The length of the CDR3 is 16 residues. Here the CDR3 DNA reads TGTGCCAGCAGTCGAGAGGGTAGCGGGGATTGGAATGAGCAGTTCCTC. It is translated as CASSREGSGDWNEQFL.

The genes are TRBV6-2 or TRBV6-3 and TRBJ2-3; TRBD2 is a possible D gene (5 bases). This CDR3 comprises 14 residues. V dropped 11 bases and J dropped 2 bases, with 17 bases sitting between them. CDR1 is MNHEY, CDR2 SVGEGT, per germline. The CDR3 here is CAGSEVSTTDTQYF. CDR3 nucleotides: TGTGCCGGTAGCGAGGTATCGACCACAGATACGCAGTATTTT.

This rearrangement joins TRBV5-4 to TRBJ2-1; possibly TRBD2 for D (5 bases). The length of the CDR3 is 14 residues. CDR1 is SGHNT and CDR2 is YYREEE in the germline V gene (reference sequence). Between the trimmed V and J ends, which lost 4 bases and 15 bases, there was a span of 23 bases. CDR3: CASSPAGSYNELFF. In DNA, the CDR3 is TGTGCCAGCAGCCCCGCGGGCAGCTACAATGAGTTGTTCTTC.

V and J are TRBV2 and TRBJ2-5; possibly TRBD2 for D (5 bases). The CDR3 is 12 amino acids. Trimming shortened V by 10 bases and J by 5 bases, and 14 bases separated the two germline ends. In germline, CDR1 is SNHLY, CDR2 FYNNEI. The CDR3 loop is CATARVSETQYF. CDR3 DNA: TGTGCCACCGCGAGGGTGTCGGAGACCCAGTACTTC.

Points on this clonotype: Lacking the conserved final phenylalanine or tryptophan, this CDR3 likely reflects a read error. The DNA is left out, because the CDR3 cannot be placed on it with certainty; the CDR3 is given as TCRdb lists it. The rearrangement uses TRBV6-1 and TRBJ2-2; the table's D call TRBD2 went unverified against the DNA. The CDR3 is 16 amino acids long, termini counted. Per germline, CDR1 MNHNS and CDR2 SASEGT. The CDR3: CVSSEVPTSLPGELFL.

To note about this clonotype: An end of the junction does not agree with germline; a read error may underlie this. The gene calls are TRBV29-1 and TRBJ1-1; D is ambiguous. The CDR3 is made up of 12 amino acids. Germline lookup yields CDR1 SQVTM and CDR2 ANQGSEA. As DNA, the CDR3 is TGCGGCGTTGAGGGAGGGTTAGCTGAAGCCTTCTTT. This translates into CGVEGGLAEAFF.

Notes on this clonotype: Compared with germline, one end of the junction differs, possibly owing to a read error. The genes are TRBV12-3 or TRBV12-4 and TRBJ2-5; possibly TRBD1 for D (6 bases). This CDR3 is built from 14 residues. The CDR3 DNA reads as TGTGTCAGCGCTCACGGACAGTCCCAAGAGACCCAGTATTTC. It specifies CVSAHGQSQETQYF.

With regard to this clonotype: The germline gene is not matched at one end of the junction; a read error may be the cause. The CDR3 nucleotides read TGCGCCGGCAGCTCTAGCGGGGGGTACAACGAGCAGTTCTTC. This codes for CAGSSSGGYNEQFF. The chain uses TRBV5-1 and TRBJ2-1; TRBD2 matches 11 bases. Germline V gives CDR1 SGHRS, CDR2 YFSETQ. The CDR3 covers 14 residues.

The V and J genes are TRBV7-3 and TRBJ2-1; 10 bases agree with TRBD2. With V trimmed by 5 bases and J by 7 bases, 11 bases remained unmatched. This CDR3 is 16 amino acids long. Germline V gene sequence: CDR1 SGHTA, CDR2 FQGTGA. As DNA, the CDR3 is TGTGCCAGCAGCCCCCCCCCTAGCGGGAGTCGTAATGAGCAGTTCTTC. Its translation: CASSPPPSGSRNEQFF. Looking up the rest from reference TRBV7-3 and TRBJ2-1 gives the full variable domain: GAGVSQTPSNKVTEKGKYVELRCDPISGHTALYWYRQSLGQGPEFLIYFQGTGAADDSGLPNDRFFAVRPEGSVSTLKIQRTERGDSAVYLCASSPPPSGSRNEQFFGPGTRLTVL.

This clonotype was recorded at least ten times. The gene calls are TRBV20-1 and TRBJ1-1, with D possibly TRBD1 on 5 matching bases. Germline V gene data show CDR1 as DFQATT and CDR2 as SNEGSKA (reference sequence). This CDR3 comprises 13 residues. The V end lost 4 bases, the J end lost 1 base, and 10 bases lay between the germline ends. CDR3 sequence reads: CSAKGWENTEAFF. In nucleotides, the CDR3 is TGCAGTGCTAAGGGGTGGGAGAACACTGAAGCTTTCTTT.

In the case of this clonotype: An end of the junction does not agree with germline; a read error may underlie this. For the CDR3, the DNA is TGCGCCAGCAGGGCAGGTTTGGGGGAGACCCAGTACTTC. This encodes CASRAGLGETQYF. V is TRBV11-2 and J is TRBJ2-5; a possible D gene is TRBD1 (5 bases). The V gene's germline CDR1 is SGHAT and CDR2 FQNNGV. CDR3 size: 13 residues.